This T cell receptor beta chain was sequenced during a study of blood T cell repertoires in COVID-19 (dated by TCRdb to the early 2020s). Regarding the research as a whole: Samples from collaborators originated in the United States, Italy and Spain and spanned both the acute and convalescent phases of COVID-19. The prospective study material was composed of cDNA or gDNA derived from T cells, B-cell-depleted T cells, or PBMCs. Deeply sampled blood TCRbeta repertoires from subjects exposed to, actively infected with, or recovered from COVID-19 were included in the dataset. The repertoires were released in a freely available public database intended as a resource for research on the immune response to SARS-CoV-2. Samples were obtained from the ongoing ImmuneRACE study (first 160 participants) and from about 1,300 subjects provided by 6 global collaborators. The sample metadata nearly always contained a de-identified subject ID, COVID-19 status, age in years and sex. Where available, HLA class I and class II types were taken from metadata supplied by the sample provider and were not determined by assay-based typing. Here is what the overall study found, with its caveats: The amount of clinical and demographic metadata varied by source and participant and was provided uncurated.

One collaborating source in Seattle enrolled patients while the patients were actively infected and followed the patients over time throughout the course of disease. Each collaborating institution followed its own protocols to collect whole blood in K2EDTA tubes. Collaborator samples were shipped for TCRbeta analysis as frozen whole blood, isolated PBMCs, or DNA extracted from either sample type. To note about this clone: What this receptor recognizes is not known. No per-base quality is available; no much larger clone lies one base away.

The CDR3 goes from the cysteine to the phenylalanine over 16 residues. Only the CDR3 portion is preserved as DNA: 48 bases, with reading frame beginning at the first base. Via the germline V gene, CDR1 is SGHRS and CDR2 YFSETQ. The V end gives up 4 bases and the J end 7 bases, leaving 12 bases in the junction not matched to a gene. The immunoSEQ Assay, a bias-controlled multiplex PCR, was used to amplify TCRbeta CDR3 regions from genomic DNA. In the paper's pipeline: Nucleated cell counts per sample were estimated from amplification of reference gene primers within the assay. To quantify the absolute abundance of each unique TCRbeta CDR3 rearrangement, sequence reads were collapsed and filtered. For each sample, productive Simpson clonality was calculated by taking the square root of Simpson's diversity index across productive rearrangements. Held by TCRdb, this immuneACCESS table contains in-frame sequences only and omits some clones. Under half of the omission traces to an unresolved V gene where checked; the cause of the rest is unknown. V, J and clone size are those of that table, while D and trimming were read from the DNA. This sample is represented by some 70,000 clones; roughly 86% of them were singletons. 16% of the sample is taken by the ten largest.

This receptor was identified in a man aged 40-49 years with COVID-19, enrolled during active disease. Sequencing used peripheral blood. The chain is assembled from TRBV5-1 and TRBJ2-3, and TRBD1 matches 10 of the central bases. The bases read TGCGCCAGCAGCACCCCCGGGACAGGGGTTTTGAATACGCAGTATTTT. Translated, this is CASSTPGTGVLNTQYF.